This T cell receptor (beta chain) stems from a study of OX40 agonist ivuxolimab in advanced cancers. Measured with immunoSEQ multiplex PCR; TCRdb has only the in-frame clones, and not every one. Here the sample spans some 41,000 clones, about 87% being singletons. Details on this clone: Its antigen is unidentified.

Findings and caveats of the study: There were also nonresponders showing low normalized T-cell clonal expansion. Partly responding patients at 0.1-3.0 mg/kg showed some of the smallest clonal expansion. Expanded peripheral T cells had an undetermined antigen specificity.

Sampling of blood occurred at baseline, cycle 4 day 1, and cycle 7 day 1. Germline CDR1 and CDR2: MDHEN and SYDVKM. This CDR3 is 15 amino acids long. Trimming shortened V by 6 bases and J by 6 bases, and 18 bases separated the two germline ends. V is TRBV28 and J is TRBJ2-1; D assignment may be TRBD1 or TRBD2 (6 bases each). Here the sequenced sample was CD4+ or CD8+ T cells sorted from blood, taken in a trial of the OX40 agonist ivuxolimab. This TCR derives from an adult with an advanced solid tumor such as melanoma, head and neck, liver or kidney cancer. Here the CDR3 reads CASSVGGRGPNEQFF. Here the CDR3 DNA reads TGTGCCAGCAGCGTAGGGGGGAGAGGGCCCAATGAGCAGTTCTTC.